Ten or more counts support the clone carrying this T cell receptor beta chain. Its specificity is not known. These data originate in a study of human T cells and chemical hapten exposure. Study background: The study traced per-sample TCR yield variation mainly to small differences in pooled library volumes. General study findings and limits: Counts of TCRs above 1 in 1000 frequency stayed unchanged with DPC sensitization.

TCRdb used MiXCR to reprocess the RACE reads, holding one entry per CDR3 protein. This repertoire shows about 46,000 distinct CDR3 sequences, 3.5% to 4.5% found once; its top ten account for roughly 1.6%. The CDR3 has 19 amino acids. V gave up 2 bases and J gave up 0 bases; unmatched junction bases: 13. Germline values: CDR1 SGHTA, CDR2 FQGNSA. Time point reported: healthy volunteer bleed at 2 weeks. Total RNA was extracted from unfractionated whole blood. The specimen sequenced was whole blood. This chain links TRBV7-2 with TRBJ2-3; 8 bases fit TRBD2. The sequence came from a female donor in good health. Some clones in this sample may be carry-over from other donors' samples. The CDR3 nucleotides read TGTGCCAGCAGCTTATCACCACTAGCGGCAACCTTAAGCACAGATACGCAGTATTTT. Its translation is CASSLSPLAATLSTDTQYF.